A selection of T cell receptor beta chains follows, all from one sample in a study of T cell responses to AZD1222 COVID-19 vaccine. Only in-frame clones appear in the TCRdb table, and some are missing; sequencing was by immunoSEQ multiplex PCR. The table shows 160,000 or so clones, with around 90% occurring only once. The material was peripheral blood, obtained 28 days after the second dose of the MenACWY control vaccine. These receptors all come from an adult who received the MenACWY meningococcal vaccine as a control. CDR3s include the opening cysteine and the closing phenylalanine or tryptophan. D genes are given only for firm matches. Size is omitted from some rows. Given values are once, few, many or a class for expanded clones.

TRBV11-2	.	.	TRBJ1-6	CATKWGGAPSPLHF	TGTGCCACAAAATGGGGTGGGGCGCCTTCACCCCTCCACTTT
TRBV6-1	.	.	TRBJ2-6	CASSEDVGRVSGANVLTF	TGTGCCAGCAGTGAAGACGTTGGGCGGGTCTCTGGGGCCAACGTCCTGACTTTC
TRBV19	.	.	TRBJ1-3	CASSGGRLSGNTIYF	TGTGCCAGTAGTGGGGGAAGGCTCTCTGGAAACACCATATATTTT
TRBV6-5	.	.	TRBJ1-3	CASSYSPPPAGNTIYF	TGTGCCAGCAGTTACTCTCCCCCTCCTGCGGGAAACACCATATATTTT
TRBV30	.	TRBD1	TRBJ1-1	CAWATGSNTEAFF	TGTGCCTGGGCGACAGGGTCAAACACTGAAGCTTTCTTT
TRBV21-1	.	.	TRBJ1-1	CAYLLQENRTEAFF	TGTGCCTACCTCTTACAGGAAAACCGCACTGAAGCTTTCTTT
TRBV7-2	once	.	TRBJ2-7	CASSLGVPSPRSSYEQYF	TGTGCCAGCAGCTTAGGAGTGCCTTCGCCCAGGAGCTCCTACGAGCAGTACTTC
TRBV5-4	.	.	TRBJ2-2	CASSLPAGTGELFF	TGTGCCAGCAGCTTGCCGGCGGGCACCGGGGAGCTGTTTTTT
TRBV3-1/TRBV3-2	.	.	TRBJ1-1	CASSGRNTEAFF	TGTGCCAGCAGCGGGCGGAACACTGAAGCTTTCTTT
TRBV25-1	few	.	TRBJ1-1	CASTIGQGGRAFF	TGTGCCAGCACTATAGGGCAGGGTGGGAGAGCTTTCTTT
TRBV5-4	.	TRBD1	TRBJ2-7	CASRTWTGTVSYEQYF	TGTGCCAGCAGAACTTGGACCGGGACAGTCTCCTACGAGCAGTACTTC
TRBV6-1	.	.	TRBJ1-3	CASSENGNLSGNTIYF	TGTGCCAGCAGTGAAAACGGTAACCTCTCTGGAAACACCATATATTTT
TRBV19	.	.	TRBJ2-2	CASRSIQETGELFF	TGTGCCAGTAGATCCATCCAGGAAACCGGGGAGCTGTTTTTT
TRBV6-2/TRBV6-3	.	.	TRBJ1-1	CASSTEPQGGAFF	TGTGCCAGCAGTACCGAACCACAGGGTGGAGCTTTCTTT
TRBV5-1	.	.	TRBJ1-2	CASSELRVSYGYTF	TGCGCCAGCAGCGAACTCAGGGTTTCCTATGGCTACACCTTC
TRBV7-3	once	.	TRBJ2-2	CASSPRGAGELFF	TGTGCCAGCAGTCCTCGGGGTGCCGGGGAGCTGTTTTTT
TRBV19	.	.	TRBJ1-1	CASSIGSNTEAFF	TGTGCCAGTAGTATAGGCTCGAACACTGAAGCTTTCTTT
TRBV10-3	.	TRBD1	TRBJ1-3	CAISKGDSSGNTIYF	TGTGCCATCAGTAAAGGGGACAGCTCTGGAAACACCATATATTTT
TRBV24-1	.	TRBD1	TRBJ1-2	CATSDGPRGTGGGYTF	TGTGCCACCAGTGATGGACCCCGCGGGACAGGGGGCGGCTACACCTTC
TRBV7-2	.	.	TRBJ2-7	CASSLIRFRDEQYF	TGTGCCAGCAGCTTAATAAGGTTCAGGGACGAGCAGTACTTC
TRBV28	.	.	TRBJ1-4	CASSLREKLFF	TGTGCCAGCAGTTTACGCGAAAAACTGTTTTTT
TRBV2	once	TRBD2	TRBJ2-1	CASSEKSSGYYNEQFF	TGTGCCAGCAGTGAAAAGTCTAGCGGCTACTACAATGAGCAGTTCTTC